This T cell receptor beta chain was observed in a study of cytomegalovirus exposure and HLA in healthy donors. Study summary: Samples from HLA-typed donors yielded about 80 million unique TCRs in an early data release. Study-wide results and limits: In a later analysis, at a false discovery rate of 0.05, 15,000 to 20,000 TCR beta sequences matched HLA alleles. The study recorded over 150 TCR beta chains that were cytomegalovirus-associated. Further analysis, carried out later, found HLA-associated TCR beta chains more clonally expanded than equally common other chains.

This clone occurred a few times. Its antigen is not identified. Per germline, CDR1 MNHEY and CDR2 SMNVEV (reference sequence). The CDR3 sequence is 15 residues long. V was clipped by 6 bases and J by 7 bases, with 22 bases between them. The PCR used 60 Vbeta and 13 Jbeta primers. TCRdb's table, derived via immunoSEQ multiplex PCR, lists solely in-frame clones and lacks some. Of about 150,000 clones listed, approximately 78% are singletons. The TCR originated in a woman aged 40 to 55 in good health and CMV-seropositive. The chain uses TRBV27 and TRBJ2-7; D unresolved. Material for sequencing was PBMCs. CDR3 nucleotide sequence: TGTGCCAGCAGCATAAAGCAACCCACGGTCAGGGAGCAGTACTTC. It specifies CASSIKQPTVREQYF.